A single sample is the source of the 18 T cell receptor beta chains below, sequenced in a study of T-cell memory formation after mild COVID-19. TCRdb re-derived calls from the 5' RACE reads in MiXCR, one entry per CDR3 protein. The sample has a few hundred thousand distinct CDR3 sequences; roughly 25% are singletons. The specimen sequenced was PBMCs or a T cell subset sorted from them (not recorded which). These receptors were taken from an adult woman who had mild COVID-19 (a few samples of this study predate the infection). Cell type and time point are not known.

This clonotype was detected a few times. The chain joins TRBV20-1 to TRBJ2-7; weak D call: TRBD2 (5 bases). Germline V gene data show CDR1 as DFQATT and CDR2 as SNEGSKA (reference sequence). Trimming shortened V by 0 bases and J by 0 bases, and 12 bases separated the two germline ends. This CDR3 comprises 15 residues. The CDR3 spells CSARDSSGSSYEQYF. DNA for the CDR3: TGCAGTGCTAGAGATTCGTCGGGGAGCTCCTACGAGCAGTACTTC.

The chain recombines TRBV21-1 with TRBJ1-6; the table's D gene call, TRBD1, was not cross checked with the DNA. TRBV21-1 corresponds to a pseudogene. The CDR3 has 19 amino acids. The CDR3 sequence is CASSKVGEPTPYLNSPLHF. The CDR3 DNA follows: TGTGCCAGCAGCAAAGTGGGCGAGCCTACACCCTATTTGAATTCACCCCTCCACTTT.

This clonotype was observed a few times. The CDR3: CASSRPRDRDLYNEQFF. CDR3 coding DNA: TGTGCCAGCAGCAGGCCTCGGGACAGGGACCTATACAATGAGCAGTTCTTC. The chain recombines TRBV21-1 with TRBJ2-1; the D call in the table, TRBD1, was not verified against the DNA. TRBV21-1 is a listed pseudogene. The CDR3 loop spans 17 amino acids.

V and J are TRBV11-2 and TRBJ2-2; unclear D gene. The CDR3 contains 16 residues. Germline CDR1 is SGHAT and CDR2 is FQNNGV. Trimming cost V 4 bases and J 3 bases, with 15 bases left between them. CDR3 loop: CASSYESTVYTGELFF. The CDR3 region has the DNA TGTGCCAGCAGCTACGAGTCCACCGTATACACCGGGGAGCTGTTTTTT.

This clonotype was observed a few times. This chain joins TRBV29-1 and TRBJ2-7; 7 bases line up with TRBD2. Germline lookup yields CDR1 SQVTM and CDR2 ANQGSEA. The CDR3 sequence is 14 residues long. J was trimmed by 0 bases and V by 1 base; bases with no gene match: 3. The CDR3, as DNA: TGCAGCGTTGAAGTACCGGGAGGCTCCTACGAGCAGTACTTC. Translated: CSVEVPGGSYEQYF.

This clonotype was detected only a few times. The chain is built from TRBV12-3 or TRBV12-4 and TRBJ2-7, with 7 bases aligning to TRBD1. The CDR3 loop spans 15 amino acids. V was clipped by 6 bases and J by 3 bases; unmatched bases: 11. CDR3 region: CASSERDSLVYEQYF. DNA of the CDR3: TGTGCCAGCAGCGAAAGGGACAGCTTGGTCTACGAGCAGTACTTC.

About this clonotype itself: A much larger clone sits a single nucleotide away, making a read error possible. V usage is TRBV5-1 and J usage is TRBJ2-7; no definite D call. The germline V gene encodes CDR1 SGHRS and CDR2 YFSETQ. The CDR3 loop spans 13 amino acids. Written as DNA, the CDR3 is TGCGCCAGAAGCTTGGAAGCGCTCTACGAGCAGTACTTC. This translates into CARSLEALYEQYF.

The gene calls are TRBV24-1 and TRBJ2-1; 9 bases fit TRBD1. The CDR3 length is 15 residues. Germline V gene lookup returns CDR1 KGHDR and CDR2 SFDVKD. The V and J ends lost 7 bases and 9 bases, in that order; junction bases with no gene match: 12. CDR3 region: CATRSPGTGQVEQFF. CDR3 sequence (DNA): TGTGCCACCAGAAGTCCCGGGACAGGGCAGGTTGAGCAGTTCTTC.

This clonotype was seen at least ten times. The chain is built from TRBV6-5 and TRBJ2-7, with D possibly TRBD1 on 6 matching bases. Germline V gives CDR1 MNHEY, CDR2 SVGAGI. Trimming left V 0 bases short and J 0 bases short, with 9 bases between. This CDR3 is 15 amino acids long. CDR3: CASSYSADSSYEQYF. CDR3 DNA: TGTGCCAGCAGTTACTCGGCGGACAGCTCCTACGAGCAGTACTTC.

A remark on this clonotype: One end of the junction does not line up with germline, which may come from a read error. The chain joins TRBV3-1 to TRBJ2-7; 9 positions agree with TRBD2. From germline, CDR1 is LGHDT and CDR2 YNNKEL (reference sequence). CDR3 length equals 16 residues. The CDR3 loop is CSSSSGTSLSSYEQYF. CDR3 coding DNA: TGTTCCAGCAGCTCCGGGACTAGCCTTAGCTCCTACGAGCAGTACTTC.

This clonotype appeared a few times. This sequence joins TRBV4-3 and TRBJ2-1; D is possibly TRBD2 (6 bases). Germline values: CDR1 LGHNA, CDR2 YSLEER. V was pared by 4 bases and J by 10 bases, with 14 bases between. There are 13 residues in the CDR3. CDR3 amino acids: CASSPWGGGEQFF. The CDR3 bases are TGCGCCAGCAGCCCTTGGGGAGGTGGGGAGCAGTTCTTC.

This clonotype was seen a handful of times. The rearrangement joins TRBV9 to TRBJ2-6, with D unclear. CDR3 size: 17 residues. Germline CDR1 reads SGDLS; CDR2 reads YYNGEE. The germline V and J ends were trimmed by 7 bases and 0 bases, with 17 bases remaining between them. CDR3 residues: CASRMGPGNSGANVLTF. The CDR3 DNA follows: TGTGCCAGCCGGATGGGTCCAGGTAACTCTGGGGCCAACGTCCTGACTTTC.

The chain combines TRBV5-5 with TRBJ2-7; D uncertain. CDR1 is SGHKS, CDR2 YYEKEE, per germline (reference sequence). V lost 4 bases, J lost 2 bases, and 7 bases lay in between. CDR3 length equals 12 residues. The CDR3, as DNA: TGTGCCAGCAGCGAGTTCCCCTACGAGCAGTACTTC. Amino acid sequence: CASSEFPYEQYF.

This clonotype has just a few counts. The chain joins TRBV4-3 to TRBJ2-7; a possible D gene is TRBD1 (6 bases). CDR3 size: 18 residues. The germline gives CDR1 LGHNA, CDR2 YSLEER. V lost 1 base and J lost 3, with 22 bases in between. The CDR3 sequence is CASSQGGARGVGIYEQYF. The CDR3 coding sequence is TGCGCCAGCAGCCAAGGGGGCGCCAGGGGCGTCGGGATCTACGAGCAGTACTTC.

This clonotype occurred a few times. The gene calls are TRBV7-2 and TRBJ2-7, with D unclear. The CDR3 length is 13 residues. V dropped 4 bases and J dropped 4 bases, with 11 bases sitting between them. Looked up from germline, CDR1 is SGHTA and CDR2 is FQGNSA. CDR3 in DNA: TGTGCCAGCAGCTATTTGGTTTCATACGAGCAGTACTTC. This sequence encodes CASSYLVSYEQYF. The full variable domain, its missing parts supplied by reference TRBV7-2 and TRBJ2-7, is GAGVSQSPSNKVTEKGKDVELRCDPISGHTALYWYRQSLGQGLEFLIYFQGNSAPDKSGLPSDRFSAERTGGSVSTLTIQRTQQEDSAVYLCASSYLVSYEQYFGPGTRLTVT.

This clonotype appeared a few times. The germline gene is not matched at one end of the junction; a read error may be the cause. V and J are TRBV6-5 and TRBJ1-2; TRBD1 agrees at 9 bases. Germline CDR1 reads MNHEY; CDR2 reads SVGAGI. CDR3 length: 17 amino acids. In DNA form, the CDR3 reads TGTTCCAGCAGTTACTCGGTCAATACAGGGGGCGCTTCTGGCTACACCTTC. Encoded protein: CSSSYSVNTGGASGYTF.

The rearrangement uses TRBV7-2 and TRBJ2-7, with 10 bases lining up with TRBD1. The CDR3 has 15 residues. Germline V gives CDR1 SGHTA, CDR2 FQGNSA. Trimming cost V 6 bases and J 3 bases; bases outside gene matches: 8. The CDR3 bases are TGTGCCAGCAGTCCATCCGGACAGGGGGTCTACGAGCAGTACTTC. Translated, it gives CASSPSGQGVYEQYF.

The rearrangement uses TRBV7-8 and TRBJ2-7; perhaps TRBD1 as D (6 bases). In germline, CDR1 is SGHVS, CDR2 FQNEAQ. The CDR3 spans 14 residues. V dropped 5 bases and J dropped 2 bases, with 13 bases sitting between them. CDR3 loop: CASSPRDTPYEQYF. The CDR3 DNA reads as TGTGCCAGCAGCCCCCGGGACACCCCCTACGAGCAGTACTTC.